Listed here are 12 T cell receptor beta chains from one sample, sequenced in a study of blood T cells in healthy people across ages. Alongside a J-beta primer mix, a sample-barcoded 5' primer served in a second PCR lasting about 6 to 12 cycles. MiXCR was run by TCRdb on the 5' RACE reads, yielding one entry per CDR3 protein. The table records some 930,000 distinct CDR3 sequences, about 29% of them present only once. This sample also belongs to another study, concerning T cells of mothers and their children.

Sequencing was done on a sample of blood. These receptors were taken from a middle-aged woman in good health.

This clonotype was counted at least ten times. V usage is TRBV6-5 and J usage is TRBJ2-7; D uncertain. Germline assignment: CDR1 MNHEY and CDR2 SVGAGI. The CDR3 sequence is 14 residues long. The V and J ends lost 0 bases and 2 bases respectively, with 8 bases between them. The chain's CDR3 is CASSYSQRPYEQYF. Here the CDR3 DNA reads TGTGCCAGCAGTTACTCGCAGAGACCCTACGAGCAGTACTTC.

This clonotype was seen only a few times. CDR3 coding DNA: TGTGCCAGCAGTCATACGACAGGTTACGAGCAGTACTTC. Protein product: CASSHTTGYEQYF. V usage is TRBV28 and J usage is TRBJ2-7; D may be TRBD1 (6 bases). Germline values: CDR1 MDHEN, CDR2 SYDVKM. This CDR3 is 13 amino acids long. Trimming shortened V by 5 bases and J by 4 bases, and 12 bases separated the two germline ends.

Only a few counts were recorded for this clonotype. This sequence joins TRBV20-1 and TRBJ1-5, with a possible D match to TRBD1 (6 bases). Between the trimmed V and J ends, which lost 0 bases and 6 bases, there was a span of 12 bases. The CDR3 contains 14 residues. In germline, CDR1 is DFQATT, CDR2 SNEGSKA (reference sequence). The CDR3 nucleotides are TGCAGTGCTAGAGATCCCAGGGGAAGTCAGCCCCAGCATTTT. It specifies CSARDPRGSQPQHF.

This clonotype has a count of ten or more. A much larger clone lies one base from this, so it may be a read error. This chain connects TRBV20-1 to TRBJ2-1; D unclear. The J call may not be correct, given that the DNA end is closer to TRBJ2-7. Germline V gene sequence: CDR1 DFQATT, CDR2 SNEGSKA (reference sequence). The CDR3 runs 15 residues. In DNA, the CDR3 is TGCAGTGCTGGACGGTTCCCCAGCTCCTACAATGAGCAGTACTTC. It translates to CSAGRFPSSYNEQYF.

V and J are TRBV12-3 or TRBV12-4 and TRBJ1-2, with unresolved D. The length of the CDR3 is 14 residues. V was shortened by 2 bases and J by 4 bases, with 11 bases between the two germline ends. This CDR3 reads CASSLTGVIYGYTF. The CDR3 nucleotides are TGTGCCAGCAGTTTAACTGGGGTTATCTATGGCTACACCTTC.

This clonotype was seen a single time. J is TRBJ1-2 and V is TRBV20-1, with unresolved D. Germline V gene lookup returns CDR1 DFQATT and CDR2 SNEGSKA (reference sequence). The CDR3 length is 13 residues. V was shortened by 7 bases and J by 6 bases, with 18 bases between the two germline ends. The CDR3 nucleotides are TGCAGTGGATTAAACCAGAGAAACCATGGCTACACCTTC. This codes for CSGLNQRNHGYTF.

This clonotype was observed a few times. The chain employs TRBV11-2 and TRBJ2-3; D gene ambiguous. Germline CDR1 reads SGHAT; CDR2 reads FQNNGV. Deletions cut 0 bases from V and 4 bases from J, with 14 bases between. The length of the CDR3 is 16 residues. CDR3 DNA sequence: TGTGCCAGCAGCTTAGATAACGCCAGAGGATCAGATACGCAGTATTTT. Its translation: CASSLDNARGSDTQYF.

The rearrangement links TRBV20-1 to TRBJ2-1, with 11 bases aligning to TRBD1. The V and J ends lost 3 bases and 3 bases, in that order; junction bases with no gene match: 7. The length of the CDR3 is 16 residues. Germline V gene lookup returns CDR1 DFQATT and CDR2 SNEGSKA (reference sequence). CDR3 coding DNA: TGCAGTGCTAGCCGCCGGACAGGGGGCTTCTACAATGAGCAGTTCTTC. This translates into CSASRRTGGFYNEQFF.

The genes are TRBV2 and TRBJ1-2; D gene uncertain. Deletions cut 3 bases from V and 8 bases from J, with 19 bases between. Germline CDR1 is SNHLY and CDR2 is FYNNEI. This CDR3 is 15 amino acids long. This chain's CDR3 is CASSDSAEASRGYTF. The CDR3 bases are TGTGCCAGCAGTGACTCGGCAGAGGCCTCTCGGGGCTACACCTTC.

This clonotype came up a few times. This chain joins TRBV5-1 and TRBJ2-5; tentative D call: TRBD2 (6 bases). V lost 4 bases and J lost 5, with 15 bases in between. This CDR3 is 14 amino acids long. CDR1 and CDR2 (germline): SGHRS, YFSETQ. This CDR3 is CASSTGPGRETQYF. The CDR3 coding sequence is TGCGCCAGCAGCACAGGACCAGGGAGGGAGACCCAGTACTTC.

V gene TRBV9 combines with J gene TRBJ2-7; 9 bases match TRBD1. The last part of the DNA fits TRBJ2-5 better; the J call may be wrong. Germline V CDR1 and CDR2: SGDLS, YYNGEE. The length of the CDR3 is 14 residues. CDR3 residues: CASSAGTGRETQYF. For the CDR3, the DNA is TGTGCCAGCAGCGCCGGGACAGGGAGGGAGACCCAGTACTTC.

In regard to this clonotype: A read error may explain this, as a much larger clone is one base away. No conserved phenylalanine or tryptophan ends this CDR3, so it is likely a read error. This chain uses TRBV28 with TRBJ1-2; D might be TRBD1 (5 bases). The CDR3 sequence is 15 residues long. The germline V and J ends were trimmed by 6 bases and 3 bases, with 17 bases remaining between them. Germline CDR1 reads MDHEN; CDR2 reads SYDVKM. The CDR3 is CASSAGRSEYYGYTC. The CDR3 nucleotides read TGTGCCAGCAGCGCGGGACGGTCAGAGTACTATGGCTACACCTGC.